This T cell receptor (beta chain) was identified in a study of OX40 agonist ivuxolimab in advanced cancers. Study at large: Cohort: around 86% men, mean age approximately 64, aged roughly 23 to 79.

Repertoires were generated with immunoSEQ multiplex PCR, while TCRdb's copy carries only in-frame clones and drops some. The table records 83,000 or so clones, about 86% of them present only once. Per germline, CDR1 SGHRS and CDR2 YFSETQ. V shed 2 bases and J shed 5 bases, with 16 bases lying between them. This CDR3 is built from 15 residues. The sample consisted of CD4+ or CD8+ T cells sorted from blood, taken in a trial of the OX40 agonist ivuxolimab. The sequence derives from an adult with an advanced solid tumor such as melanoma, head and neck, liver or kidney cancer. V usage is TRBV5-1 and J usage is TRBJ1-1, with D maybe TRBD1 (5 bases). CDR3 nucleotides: TGCGCCAGCAGCTTAACAAGACAGCGTCTGACTGAAGCTTTCTTT. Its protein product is CASSLTRQRLTEAFF.